The 32 T cell receptor beta chains listed next were all sequenced from one sample in a study of shared clonotypes between healthy human individuals. As defined, naive CD8 cells were CD45RO-negative and positively selected for CCR7, with terminally differentiated effector memory CD45RA+ cells excluded. Here immunoSEQ multiplex PCR was the method, and the copy in TCRdb shows in-frame clones only, minus some. Here the sample spans roughly 2.1 million clones, under 95% being singletons. Sequencing was carried out using naive CD8+ T cells from PBMCs. The receptors come from a young man in good health. Some clones in this sample may be carry-over from other donors' samples.

The chain has TRBV10-1 and TRBJ2-3; 7 nucleotides line up with TRBD2. CDR3 size: 15 residues. The V and J ends lost 3 bases and 1 base, in that order; junction bases with no gene match: 4. Germline V gene lookup returns CDR1 WNHNN and CDR2 SYGVQD (reference sequence). CDR3 region: CASSDGGSGTDTQYF. In nucleotides, the CDR3 is TGCGCCAGCAGTGATGGCGGGAGCGGCACAGATACGCAGTATTTT.

V and J are TRBV28 and TRBJ2-7, with 11 bases fitting TRBD2. Germline loops: CDR1 MDHEN, CDR2 SYDVKM. The CDR3 has 17 amino acids. Trimming at V came to 1 base and at J to 4 bases, leaving 9 bases not matched to a gene. CDR3: CASSLSPRLAGQYEQYF. The CDR3 coding sequence is TGTGCCAGCAGTTTATCCCCCCGACTAGCGGGACAATACGAGCAGTACTTC.

This rearrangement joins TRBV29-1 to TRBJ2-7, with a tentative D call TRBD2 (5 bases). Per the germline V gene, CDR1 is SQVTM and CDR2 is ANQGSEA. V lost 0 bases to trimming and J lost 1 base, with 13 bases between them. The CDR3 is made up of 15 amino acids. CDR3 sequence: CSVEDPGEGSYEQYF. CDR3 in DNA: TGCAGCGTTGAAGATCCCGGTGAGGGATCCTACGAGCAGTACTTC.

Only one count was recorded for this clone. V and J are TRBV27 and TRBJ2-7; D tentatively reads TRBD1 or TRBD2 (5 bases each). The CDR3 has 12 residues. Germline-derived CDR1 and CDR2 are MNHEY and SMNVEV (reference sequence). With 1 base removed from V and 9 bases from J, the gap between germline ends came to 10 bases. The CDR3 bases are TGTGCCAGCAGTTTATTTCATGGGACGCAGTACTTC. The encoded protein is CASSLFHGTQYF.

This chain joins TRBV28 and TRBJ2-5; TRBD2 agrees at 8 bases. CDR3 length: 15 residues. Unmatched junction bases numbered 11, after V lost 6 bases and J lost 5 bases. Per germline, CDR1 MDHEN and CDR2 SYDVKM. CDR3 in amino acids: CASSGRGAPSETQYF. In DNA form, the CDR3 reads TGTGCCAGCAGCGGGCGGGGGGCGCCTTCGGAGACCCAGTACTTC.

This clone is a singleton in its sample. The V and J genes are TRBV13 and TRBJ2-7, with D possibly being TRBD1 (5 bases). CDR1 is PRHDT, CDR2 FYEKMQ, per germline (reference sequence). V was shortened by 1 base and J by 5 bases, with 12 bases between the two germline ends. The CDR3 length is 14 residues. The CDR3, as DNA: TGTGCCAGCAGCTTAGAAGGGGAAGTAAACGAGCAGTACTTC. Translating it yields CASSLEGEVNEQYF.

This chain links TRBV4-3 with TRBJ1-5; 10 positions agree with TRBD1. This CDR3 spans 16 amino acids. The V segment lost 0 bases and the J segment 5 bases; nucleotides outside the gene matches: 4. Germline V CDR1 and CDR2: LGHNA, YSLEER. CDR3 amino acids: CASSQDAGQGHQPQHF. The CDR3 bases are TGCGCCAGCAGCCAAGATGCGGGACAGGGGCATCAGCCCCAGCATTTT.

The gene calls are TRBV29-1 and TRBJ2-2; D is possibly TRBD2 (7 bases). Germline V gene data show CDR1 as SQVTM and CDR2 as ANQGSEA. This CDR3 has 14 residues. V was trimmed by 5 bases and J by 5 bases, leaving 15 bases between them. CDR3 sequence reads: CSVRRGADTGELFF. CDR3 coding DNA: TGCAGCGTTCGTCGGGGGGCGGATACCGGGGAGCTGTTTTTT.

The CDR3 sequence is CASSLSGTKVDTQYF. CDR3 sequence (DNA): TGCGCCAGCAGCCTTTCCGGGACGAAAGTAGATACGCAGTATTTT. This chain joins TRBV4-1 and TRBJ2-3; D may correspond to TRBD1 or TRBD2 (5 bases each). Germline V CDR1 and CDR2: MGHRA, YSYEKL. CDR3 length equals 15 residues. The V end was cut by 4 bases, the J end by 5 bases, with 16 bases between.

V usage is TRBV7-8 and J usage is TRBJ1-2; D is perhaps TRBD1 (6 bases). CDR3 length equals 15 residues. Trimming took off 1 base at V and 8 bases at J, with 17 bases between the two ends. Germline values: CDR1 SGHVS, CDR2 FQNEAQ. CDR3 sequence reads: CASSLVAGALIGYTF. The DNA of the CDR3 is TGTGCCAGCAGCTTAGTCGCGGGGGCCTTGATAGGCTACACCTTC.

This clone has just a few counts. The rearrangement joins TRBV7-9 to TRBJ2-3; perhaps TRBD2 as D (6 bases). The CDR3 has 15 residues. Trimming cost V 4 bases and J 9 bases, with 20 bases left between them. From germline, CDR1 is SEHNR and CDR2 FQNEAQ (reference sequence). CDR3 region: CASSSRDSSPGTQYF. CDR3 sequence (DNA): TGTGCCAGCAGCTCCCGGGACTCCAGCCCTGGCACGCAGTATTTT.

The rearrangement uses TRBV19 and TRBJ1-5; maybe TRBD1 (5 bases). This CDR3 spans 15 amino acids. Per the germline V gene, CDR1 is LNHDA and CDR2 is SQIVND (reference sequence). V lost 3 bases, J lost 1 base, and 10 bases lay in between. The CDR3 here is CASSMGVASNQPQHF. CDR3 DNA: TGTGCCAGTAGTATGGGGGTAGCAAGCAATCAGCCCCAGCATTTT.

This clone was observed a single time. This chain uses TRBV21-1 with TRBJ2-4; the table's D call TRBD1 went unverified against the DNA. TRBV21-1 is flagged as a pseudogene. This CDR3 contains 16 residues. CDR3 sequence (DNA): TGTGCCAGCAGCAAATTGGTAGGAGAAGGGGAAAACATTCAGTACTTC. Its protein product is CASSKLVGEGENIQYF.

The V and J genes are TRBV29-1 and TRBJ2-1; 9 nucleotides align to TRBD1. Unmatched junction bases numbered 17, after V lost 5 bases and J lost 3 bases. The CDR3 is 18 residues long. Germline-derived CDR1 and CDR2 are SQVTM and ANQGSEA. The CDR3 region is CSVPPGQGKHDGYNEQFF. CDR3 DNA: TGCAGCGTTCCTCCGGGACAGGGTAAGCATGACGGCTACAATGAGCAGTTCTTC.

The chain uses TRBV27 and TRBJ2-1; 10 nucleotides align to TRBD2. In germline, CDR1 is MNHEY, CDR2 SMNVEV (reference sequence). V lost 2 bases and J lost 4; bases outside the gene matches: 11. The CDR3 is made up of 18 amino acids. Written as DNA, the CDR3 is TGTGCCAGCAGTTTAGCCCCGCCAGCGGGAGGGATATACAATGAGCAGTTCTTC. Encoded protein: CASSLAPPAGGIYNEQFF.

The gene calls are TRBV15 and TRBJ2-2; 10 bases are shared with TRBD2. The V gene's germline CDR1 is LNHNV and CDR2 YYDKDF (reference sequence). There are 20 residues in the CDR3. V lost 0 bases to trimming and J lost 5 bases; unmatched junction nucleotides: 15. The CDR3 region is CATSRDRQGLGLAETGELFF. The CDR3 nucleotides read TGTGCCACCAGCAGAGATCGGCAGGGTCTTGGACTAGCGGAGACCGGGGAGCTGTTTTTT.

This clone came up a few times. This chain connects TRBV9 to TRBJ1-1, with D possibly matching TRBD1 (5 bases). V was pared by 4 bases and J by 3 bases, with 10 bases between. The CDR3 spans 13 residues. In germline, CDR1 is SGDLS, CDR2 YYNGEE. The DNA for the CDR3 is TGTGCCAGCAGCCAAAGGGGTTACACTGAAGCTTTCTTT. It codes for CASSQRGYTEAFF.

This sequence joins TRBV7-6 and TRBJ2-1; no clear D gene. Germline V gene sequence: CDR1 SGHVS, CDR2 FNYEAQ. Trimming shortened V by 5 bases and J by 7 bases, and 12 bases separated the two germline ends. The CDR3 extends over 13 amino acids. In DNA form, the CDR3 reads TGTGCCAGCAGCACTCTGATTGAGAATGAGCAGTTCTTC. This sequence encodes CASSTLIENEQFF.

This clone has a handful of counts. The CDR3 reads CATRPGGDGTEAFF. The CDR3 nucleotides read TGCGCCACCAGGCCCGGGGGCGACGGCACTGAAGCTTTCTTT. V gene TRBV5-1 combines with J gene TRBJ1-1; tentatively, D is TRBD1 (6 bases). The CDR3 length is 14 residues. Germline CDR1 SGHRS, CDR2 YFSETQ. V was shortened by 9 bases and J by 4 bases, with 19 bases between the two germline ends.

This chain links TRBV7-9 with TRBJ2-3, with D perhaps matching TRBD2 (6 bases). CDR1 and CDR2 from the germline V gene are SEHNR and FQNEAQ (reference sequence). The length of the CDR3 is 14 residues. Trimming removed 8 bases from V and 0 bases from J, with 12 bases in between. The chain's CDR3 is CASWAAGSTDTQYF. The CDR3, as DNA: TGTGCCAGCTGGGCAGCGGGTAGCACAGATACGCAGTATTTT.

V gene TRBV6-6 combines with J gene TRBJ2-3; D gene unclear. V was cut by 6 bases and J by 11 bases, with 18 bases left in between. There are 13 residues in the CDR3. Per germline, CDR1 MNHNY and CDR2 SVGAGI (reference sequence). Here the CDR3 DNA reads TGTGCCAGCAGCCCACTCGGCGGCCGCGGGCAGTATTTT. Translating it yields CASSPLGGRGQYF.

V is TRBV27 and J is TRBJ2-1; D is uncertain. CDR1 and CDR2 from the germline V gene are MNHEY and SMNVEV (reference sequence). V gave up 4 bases and J gave up 6 bases, with 13 bases separating them. There are 14 residues in the CDR3. The CDR3 DNA is TGTGCCAGCAGTTACCCTGGACGCAGCAATGAGCAGTTCTTC. It encodes CASSYPGRSNEQFF.

The V gene is TRBV19, the J gene TRBJ2-1; 8 bases line up with TRBD2. Per the germline V gene, CDR1 is LNHDA and CDR2 is SQIVND (reference sequence). Trimming took 2 bases from V and 3 from J; bases not matched to a gene: 9. This CDR3 comprises 17 residues. The CDR3 DNA reads as TGTGCCAGTAGTATAACGGCGGGAGGATACCTCTACAATGAGCAGTTCTTC. This sequence encodes CASSITAGGYLYNEQFF.

The DNA for the CDR3 is TGTGCCAGCAGTGGACTAGCGGGAGGGCCAGGCACAGATACGCAGTATTTT. It specifies CASSGLAGGPGTDTQYF. V is TRBV2 and J is TRBJ2-3, with TRBD2 matching 14 bases. From germline, CDR1 is SNHLY and CDR2 FYNNEI. There are 17 residues in the CDR3. V lost 4 bases and J lost 1; bases outside the gene matches: 4.

CDR3 in DNA: TGTGCCAGTACAAGCCGACAGGAGAACACCGGGGAGCTGTTTTTT. This sequence encodes CASTSRQENTGELFF. V gene TRBV19 combines with J gene TRBJ2-2, with a tentative D call TRBD1 (6 bases). V lost 7 bases to trimming and J lost 1 base, with 13 bases between them. Germline assignment: CDR1 LNHDA and CDR2 SQIVND (reference sequence). The length of the CDR3 is 15 residues.

About this clone: Other DNA sequences of this sample code for an identical CDR3. The chain combines TRBV7-9 with TRBJ2-7; D is ambiguous. V lost 2 bases and J lost 4, with 6 bases in between. The CDR3 is made up of 12 amino acids. Looked up from germline, CDR1 is SEHNR and CDR2 is FQNEAQ (reference sequence). The CDR3 DNA reads as TGTGCCAGCAGCTTATCCCGGTACGAGCAGTACTTC. Its translation is CASSLSRYEQYF.

The chain recombines TRBV10-2 with TRBJ2-1; the D is unclear. Per germline, CDR1 WSHSY and CDR2 SAAADI. The V gene lost 5 bases and the J gene lost 3 bases, with 8 bases spanning the gap. CDR3 length equals 13 residues. The CDR3 coding sequence is TGCGCCAGCAGTCCTCGAATCTACAATGAGCAGTTCTTC. Its translation is CASSPRIYNEQFF.

Comment on this clone: Other DNA sequences in this sample translate to the same CDR3. The chain couples TRBV28 to TRBJ2-7; 16 nucleotides line up with TRBD2. Per germline, CDR1 MDHEN and CDR2 SYDVKM. This CDR3 comprises 16 residues. V shed 5 bases and J 4 bases; nucleotides not matched to a gene: 5. This chain's CDR3 is CASSQKGLAGGYEQYF. The DNA of the CDR3 is TGTGCCAGCAGTCAAAAGGGACTAGCGGGAGGGTACGAGCAGTACTTC.

In its sample, this clone was seen once. This sample includes further DNA sequences coding for the same CDR3. This chain links TRBV5-6 with TRBJ2-7; D unclear. Trimming took off 0 bases at V and 2 bases at J, with 3 bases between the two ends. The germline V gene has CDR1 SGHDT and CDR2 YYEEEE. The CDR3 is made up of 12 amino acids. CDR3 in amino acids: CASSLVTYEQYF. DNA of the CDR3: TGTGCCAGCAGCTTGGTTACCTACGAGCAGTACTTC.

The J gene is TRBJ1-1, the V gene TRBV27; the D gene is possibly TRBD1 (5 bases). The germline V gene encodes CDR1 MNHEY and CDR2 SMNVEV (reference sequence). Trimming pared 6 bases from V and 3 bases from J, leaving 20 bases between. The CDR3 runs to 16 residues. The CDR3 region is CASSPRDVAQDTEAFF. CDR3 nucleotide sequence: TGTGCCAGCAGCCCTAGGGACGTTGCGCAGGACACTGAAGCTTTCTTT.

CDR3 DNA: TGTGCCAGCAGCGCTCAACCCGGGACAGGGGGCCACGAGCAGTACTTC. As protein: CASSAQPGTGGHEQYF. The rearrangement links TRBV7-9 to TRBJ2-7; TRBD1 matches 12 bases. The germline V gene has CDR1 SEHNR and CDR2 FQNEAQ (reference sequence). V gave up 5 bases and J gave up 5 bases; unmatched junction bases: 10. CDR3 size: 16 residues.

The J gene is TRBJ1-1, the V gene TRBV27; no definite D call. V lost 3 bases and J 6 bases, leaving 11 bases between the germline ends. Germline values: CDR1 MNHEY, CDR2 SMNVEV (reference sequence). The CDR3 runs to 13 residues. CDR3 sequence: CASSFRGWAEAFF. The CDR3 DNA follows: TGTGCCAGCAGTTTCCGGGGTTGGGCTGAAGCTTTCTTT.